The 18 T cell receptor beta chains below come from one sample, sequenced in a study of identical twins. Each CDR3 protein gets one entry after TCRdb re-called the 5' RACE reads with MiXCR. Of approximately 190,000 distinct CDR3 sequences listed, more than 15% are singletons. These data are also associated with another study on T cells expressing NK-cell markers.

Sequencing input: CD8+ T cells sorted from blood. Every receptor here comes from a woman aged 18-30 years in good health.

V gene TRBV27 combines with J gene TRBJ2-7, with 9 nucleotides matching TRBD1. Germline V gene data show CDR1 as MNHEY and CDR2 as SMNVEV (reference sequence). The CDR3 runs 15 residues. V gave up 4 bases and J gave up 4 bases; unmatched junction bases: 8. The CDR3 here is CASSSRDREGYEQYF. Written as DNA, the CDR3 is TGTGCCAGCAGTTCCCGGGACAGGGAAGGGTACGAGCAGTACTTC.

The J gene is TRBJ1-2, the V gene TRBV20-1; 8 nucleotides align to TRBD1. After removal of 5 bases from V and 4 bases from J, the junction contained 3 bases not matched to a gene. The CDR3 extends over 12 amino acids. Germline loops: CDR1 DFQATT, CDR2 SNEGSKA (reference sequence). The CDR3 protein is CSAGTGTYGYTF. As DNA, the CDR3 is TGCAGTGCTGGGACAGGTACCTATGGCTACACCTTC.

This clonotype was counted only a few times. The chain couples TRBV4-1 to TRBJ2-1; D remains unclear. CDR3 length: 12 residues. V lost 1 base and J lost 6, with 4 bases in between. Germline values: CDR1 MGHRA, CDR2 YSYEKL. CDR3 DNA: TGCGCCAGCAGCCAAGCCCTCAATGAGCAGTTCTTC. It specifies CASSQALNEQFF.

The chain employs TRBV27 and TRBJ1-1; D is possibly TRBD1 (6 bases). V dropped 6 bases and J dropped 3 bases, with 14 bases sitting between them. CDR3 length: 14 residues. From germline, CDR1 is MNHEY and CDR2 SMNVEV (reference sequence). CDR3 DNA: TGTGCCAGCAGAAGCAGGGGAGGGTACACTGAAGCTTTCTTT. Translating it yields CASRSRGGYTEAFF.

Only a few counts were recorded for this clonotype. The rearrangement links TRBV10-2 to TRBJ2-7; D might be TRBD1 or TRBD2, each matching 5 bases. The V gene's germline CDR1 is WSHSY and CDR2 SAAADI. Trimming took off 8 bases at V and 4 bases at J, with 12 bases between the two ends. CDR3 size: 12 residues. CDR3 sequence reads: CASLGVGYEQYF. The CDR3 bases are TGCGCCAGCCTGGGGGTAGGGTACGAGCAGTACTTC.

This sequence joins TRBV24-1 and TRBJ2-1, with 7 bases fitting TRBD1. V shed 2 bases, J shed 5 bases, and the junction held 5 bases outside the gene matches. The germline V gene has CDR1 KGHDR and CDR2 SFDVKD. This CDR3 comprises 15 residues. The CDR3 coding sequence is TGTGCCACCAGTGATTCGGGACAGCCTGACAATGAGCAGTTCTTC. It is translated as CATSDSGQPDNEQFF.

The chain employs TRBV5-1 and TRBJ2-3; maybe TRBD2 (6 bases). The CDR3 runs 15 residues. V was cut by 1 base and J by 6 bases, with 15 bases left in between. The V gene's germline CDR1 is SGHRS and CDR2 YFSETQ. CDR3 sequence reads: CASSLTSYLSDTQYF. CDR3 sequence (DNA): TGCGCCAGCAGCTTGACTAGCTACCTTTCCGATACGCAGTATTTT.

This clonotype was counted a few times. The chain employs TRBV15 and TRBJ1-2; TRBD1 is a possible D gene (6 bases). V lost 0 bases and J 2 bases, leaving 13 bases between the germline ends. Germline lookup yields CDR1 LNHNV and CDR2 YYDKDF (reference sequence). This CDR3 region has 16 residues. The CDR3 loop reads CATSRDPGTLNYGYTF. Written as DNA, the CDR3 is TGTGCCACCAGCAGAGACCCCGGGACACTAAACTATGGCTACACCTTC.

This chain joins TRBV4-3 and TRBJ2-5; 11 bases map to TRBD2. This CDR3 spans 17 amino acids. Unmatched junction bases numbered 7, after V lost 0 bases and J lost 4 bases. Germline V gene lookup returns CDR1 LGHNA and CDR2 YSLEER. The CDR3 loop reads CASSQETSGGKRETQYF. The CDR3 DNA sequence: TGCGCCAGCAGCCAAGAAACTAGCGGGGGTAAACGAGAGACCCAGTACTTC.

This clonotype was detected a few times. The chain is built from TRBV15 and TRBJ2-5; no firm D call. The V gene lost 1 base and the J gene lost 3 bases, with 6 bases spanning the gap. There are 13 residues in the CDR3. From germline, CDR1 is LNHNV and CDR2 YYDKDF (reference sequence). The CDR3 protein is CATSRGFEETQYF. The CDR3 DNA is TGTGCCACCAGCAGAGGCTTTGAAGAGACCCAGTACTTC.

The chain links TRBV5-6 to TRBJ1-1; a weak D match, TRBD1 (6 bases). The germline CDR1 and CDR2 sequences are SGHDT and YYEEEE. The CDR3 contains 15 residues. V was shortened by 3 bases and J by 1 base, with 13 bases between the two germline ends. CDR3 amino acids: CASSSLGTSNTEAFF. The CDR3 bases are TGTGCCAGCAGCTCCCTGGGGACATCGAACACTGAAGCTTTCTTT.

This clonotype was seen at least ten times. The chain joins TRBV7-2 to TRBJ2-7; 9 bases agree with TRBD1. The V segment lost 5 bases and the J segment 4 bases; nucleotides outside the gene matches: 6. Germline V gives CDR1 SGHTA, CDR2 FQGNSA. The CDR3 spans 14 residues. The CDR3 bases are TGTGCCAGCAGCCCGGGACAGGGAGGATACGAGCAGTACTTC. Residues: CASSPGQGGYEQYF.

The chain recombines TRBV12-3 or TRBV12-4 with TRBJ2-2; no reliable D call. The V end was cut by 1 base, the J end by 6 bases, with 9 bases between. The CDR3 runs to 14 residues. The chain's CDR3 is CASSLDLAAGELFF. DNA of the CDR3: TGTGCCAGCAGTTTAGATTTAGCAGCCGGGGAGCTGTTTTTT.

In this sample, this clonotype turned up a few times. The chain links TRBV12-3 or TRBV12-4 to TRBJ2-7; no definite D call. CDR3 length equals 11 residues. With 5 bases removed from V and 2 bases from J, the gap between germline ends came to 4 bases. The CDR3 here is CASSTPYEQYF. The CDR3, as DNA: TGTGCCAGCAGTACCCCCTACGAGCAGTACTTC.

This clonotype was detected a few times. The chain carries TRBV10-2 and TRBJ2-2; D call uncertain. Per germline, CDR1 WSHSY and CDR2 SAAADI. The CDR3 covers 15 residues. Trimming removed 3 bases from V and 4 bases from J, with 12 bases in between. This CDR3 reads CASSETPDLTGELFF. CDR3 nucleotide sequence: TGCGCCAGCAGTGAAACCCCTGACCTCACCGGGGAGCTGTTTTTT.

The chain recombines TRBV6-2 or TRBV6-3 with TRBJ2-1; D not resolved. The CDR3 runs to 18 residues. Trimming took off 2 bases at V and 0 bases at J, with 17 bases between the two ends. Looked up from germline, CDR1 is MNHEY and CDR2 is SVGEGT. The CDR3 sequence: CASSYEVGDASSYNEQFF. CDR3 nucleotide sequence: TGTGCCAGCAGTTACGAGGTTGGCGACGCCAGCTCCTACAATGAGCAGTTCTTC.

This clonotype was counted a few times. The CDR3 spells CASSPRTSATLGTDTQYF. The DNA for the CDR3 is TGTGCCAGCAGCCCAAGGACTAGCGCCACGCTGGGCACAGATACGCAGTATTTT. This rearrangement joins TRBV14 to TRBJ2-3; 9 positions agree with TRBD2. Germline V gene lookup returns CDR1 SGHDN and CDR2 FVKESK. V shed 4 bases, J shed 1 base, and the junction held 12 bases outside the gene matches. This CDR3 contains 18 residues.

The gene calls are TRBV20-1 and TRBJ2-5, with TRBD1 matching 8 bases. With V trimmed by 3 bases and J by 5 bases, 17 bases remained unmatched. Germline V gene data show CDR1 as DFQATT and CDR2 as SNEGSKA (reference sequence). This CDR3 has 17 amino acids. As DNA, the CDR3 is TGCAGTGCTAGTTACTGGACTTCCGGGACAGGTATCGAGACCCAGTACTTC. It translates to CSASYWTSGTGIETQYF.